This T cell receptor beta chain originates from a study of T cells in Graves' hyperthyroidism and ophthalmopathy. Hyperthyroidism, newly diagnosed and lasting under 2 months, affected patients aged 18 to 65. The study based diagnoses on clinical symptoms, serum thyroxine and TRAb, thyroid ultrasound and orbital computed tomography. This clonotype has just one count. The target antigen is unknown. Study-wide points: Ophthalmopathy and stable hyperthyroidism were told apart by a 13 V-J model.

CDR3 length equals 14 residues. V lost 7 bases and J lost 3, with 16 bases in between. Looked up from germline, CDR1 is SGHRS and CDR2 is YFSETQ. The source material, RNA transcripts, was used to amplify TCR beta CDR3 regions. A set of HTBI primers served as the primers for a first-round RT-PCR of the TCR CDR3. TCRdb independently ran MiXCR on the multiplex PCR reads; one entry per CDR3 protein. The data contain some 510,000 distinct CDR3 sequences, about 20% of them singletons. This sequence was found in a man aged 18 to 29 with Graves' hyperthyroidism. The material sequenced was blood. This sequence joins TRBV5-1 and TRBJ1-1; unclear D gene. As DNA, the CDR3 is TGCGCCAGCTCATGGGTGGGAGGAGACACTGAAGCTTTCTTT. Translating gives CASSWVGGDTEAFF. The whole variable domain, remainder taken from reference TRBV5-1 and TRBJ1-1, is KAGVTQTPRYLIKTRGQQVTLSCSPISGHRSVSWYQQTPGQGLQFLFEYFSETQRNKGNFPGRFSGRQFSNSRSEMNVSTLELGDSALYLCASSWVGGDTEAFFGQGTRLTVV.